This T cell receptor (beta chain) was observed in a study of T cell responses to AZD1222 COVID-19 vaccine. Study conclusions and caveats: Females made up more of the donors, who were largely white British, and clonal diversity may have come out too low. At baseline, just 5 or 6 AZD1222 recipients tested seropositive. Spike-specific TCR repertoires showed rising breadth and depth after two AZD1222 doses.

Notes on this clone: The antigen is unknown.

Sequencing used immunoSEQ multiplex PCR; TCRdb keeps in-frame clones, though not all of them. The sample lists 100,000 to 110,000 clones; about 87% were seen once. V was pared by 5 bases and J by 2 bases, with 7 bases between. Germline CDR1 is SGHNT and CDR2 is YENEEA. This CDR3 contains 13 residues. The chain employs TRBV11-3 and TRBJ1-3; D remains unclear. The clonotype comes from an adult in good health. Sequencing was performed on peripheral blood, taken on day 0 of MenACWY control vaccination. CDR3 loop: CASSAEAGNTIYF. CDR3 coding DNA: TGTGCCAGCAGCGCGGAAGCTGGAAACACCATATATTTT.